This T cell receptor beta chain was sequenced in a study of tumor-infiltrating lymphocytes in localized non-small cell lung cancer. Study background: Patients included smokers and never-smokers with various histologies, some sampled after neoadjuvant chemotherapy. Study results and limitations: TCRbeta sequencing showed higher T cell infiltration in tumors than uninvolved lung. T-cell fraction did not differ between immunotypes IM1 and IM2.

The assay was immunoSEQ multiplex PCR, and TCRdb's table has in-frame clones only and misses some. This table has about 8,900 clones, approximately 70% appearing once. About this clone: Its cognate antigen is unknown.

The clonotype comes from a human donor with non-small cell lung cancer. Source material: uninvolved lung tissue not adjacent to the tumor.

CDR3 coding DNA: TGTGCCAGCAGCGTAGAAGGGGGGCGCGGCTATGGCTACACCTTC. It is translated as CASSVEGGRGYGYTF. This chain links TRBV9 with TRBJ1-2; TRBD1 is a possible D gene (6 bases). V shed 0 bases and J shed 4 bases, with 13 bases lying between them. Germline V gene lookup returns CDR1 SGDLS and CDR2 YYNGEE. This CDR3 spans 15 amino acids.